Sequencing of this T cell receptor (beta chain) was carried out in a study of T cells expressing NK-cell markers. Study details: Each TCR beta repertoire originated in sorted T cells that were CD3+CD56+NKG2C+, CD3+CD56+NKG2C- or CD3+CD56-NKG2C+. Seven donors tested HCMV-seropositive and one tested seronegative among the eight sequenced. Overall study findings and caveats: More than 5 donors showed dominant NKG2C+ clonotypes comprising roughly 1.0-7.0% of their CD8+ T cells. What remained unclear was the HCMV specificity of expanded NKG2C+ T cell clones.

Using the 5' RACE reads, TCRdb records one entry per CDR3 protein without DNA. Its table records 130,000 to 150,000 distinct CDR3 sequences. The CDR3 loop spans 15 amino acids. Germline CDR1 KGHSH, CDR2 LQKENI. As concerns this clonotype: The antigen remains unidentified.

The sample was blood T cells: a sorted CD56 or NKG2C T cell subset, CD4+ or CD8+ T cells, or bulk PBMC T cells (not recorded which). This chain uses TRBV18 with TRBJ2-5; TCRdb outputs TRBD2, but without DNA this stays unchecked. The sequence was collected from a man between 18 and 29 years old in good health. CDR3 sequence reads: CASSPESSGEETQYF.